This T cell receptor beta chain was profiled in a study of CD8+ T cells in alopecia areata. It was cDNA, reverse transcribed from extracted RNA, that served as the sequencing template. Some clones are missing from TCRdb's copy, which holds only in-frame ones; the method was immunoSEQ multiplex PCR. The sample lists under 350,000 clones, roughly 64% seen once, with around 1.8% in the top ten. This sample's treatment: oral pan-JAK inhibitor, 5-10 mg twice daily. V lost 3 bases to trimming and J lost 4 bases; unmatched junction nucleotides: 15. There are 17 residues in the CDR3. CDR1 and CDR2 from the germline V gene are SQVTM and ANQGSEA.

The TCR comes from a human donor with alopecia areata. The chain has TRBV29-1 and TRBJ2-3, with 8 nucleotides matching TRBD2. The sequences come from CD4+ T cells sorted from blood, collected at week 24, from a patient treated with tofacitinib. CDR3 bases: TGCAGCGTTGATGAACGAAATGACTGGCGGGGGGCAGATACGCAGTATTTT. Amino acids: CSVDERNDWRGADTQYF.